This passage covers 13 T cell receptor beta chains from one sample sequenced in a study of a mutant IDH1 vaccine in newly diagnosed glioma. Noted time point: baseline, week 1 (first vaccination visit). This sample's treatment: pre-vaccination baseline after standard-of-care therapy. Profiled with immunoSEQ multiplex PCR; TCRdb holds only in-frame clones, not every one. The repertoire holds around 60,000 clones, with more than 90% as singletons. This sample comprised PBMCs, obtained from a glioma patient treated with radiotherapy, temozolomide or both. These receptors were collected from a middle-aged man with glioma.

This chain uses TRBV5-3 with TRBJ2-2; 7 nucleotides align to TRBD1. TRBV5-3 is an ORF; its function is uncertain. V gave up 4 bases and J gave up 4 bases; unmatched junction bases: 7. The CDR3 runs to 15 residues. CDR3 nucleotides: TGTGCCAGAAGCCCGAAGACAGGGTCCACCGGGGAGCTGTTTTTT. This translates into CARSPKTGSTGELFF.

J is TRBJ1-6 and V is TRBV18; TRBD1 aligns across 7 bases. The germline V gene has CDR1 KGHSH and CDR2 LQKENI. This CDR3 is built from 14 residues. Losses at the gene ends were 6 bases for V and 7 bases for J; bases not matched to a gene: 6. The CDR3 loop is CASSTTGTNSPLHF. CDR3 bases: TGTGCCAGCTCCACGACAGGGACCAATTCACCCCTCCACTTT.

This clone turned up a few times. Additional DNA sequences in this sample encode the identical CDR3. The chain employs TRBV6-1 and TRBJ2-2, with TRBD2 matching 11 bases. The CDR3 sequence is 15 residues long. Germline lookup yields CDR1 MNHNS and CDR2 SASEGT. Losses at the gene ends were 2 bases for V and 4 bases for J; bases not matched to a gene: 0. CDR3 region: CASSELAGGTGELFF. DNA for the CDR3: TGTGCCAGCAGTGAACTAGCGGGGGGCACCGGGGAGCTGTTTTTT.

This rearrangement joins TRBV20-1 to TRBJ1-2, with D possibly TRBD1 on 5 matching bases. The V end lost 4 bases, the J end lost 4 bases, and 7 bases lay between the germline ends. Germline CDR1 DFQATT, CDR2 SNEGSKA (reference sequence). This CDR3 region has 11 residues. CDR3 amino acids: CSATGTYGYTF. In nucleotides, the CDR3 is TGCAGTGCTACAGGGACCTATGGCTACACCTTC.

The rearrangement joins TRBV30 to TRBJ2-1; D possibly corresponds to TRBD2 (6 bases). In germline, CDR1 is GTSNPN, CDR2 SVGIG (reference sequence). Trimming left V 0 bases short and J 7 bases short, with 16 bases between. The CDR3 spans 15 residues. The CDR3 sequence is CAWSVRTSRGNEQFF. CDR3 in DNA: TGTGCCTGGAGTGTACGAACTAGCCGAGGGAATGAGCAGTTCTTC.

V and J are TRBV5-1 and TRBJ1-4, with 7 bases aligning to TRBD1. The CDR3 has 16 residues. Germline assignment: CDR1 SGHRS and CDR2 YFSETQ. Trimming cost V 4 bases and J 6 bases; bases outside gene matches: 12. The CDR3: CASSPRHDRADEKLFF. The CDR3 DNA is TGCGCCAGCAGCCCACGGCACGACAGGGCTGATGAAAAACTGTTTTTT.

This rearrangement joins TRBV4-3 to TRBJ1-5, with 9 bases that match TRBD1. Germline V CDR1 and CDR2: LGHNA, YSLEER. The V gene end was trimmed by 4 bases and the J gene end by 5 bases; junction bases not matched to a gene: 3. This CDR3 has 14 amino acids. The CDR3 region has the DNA TGCGCCAGCAGCCCCCGGACAGGGGATCAGCCCCAGCATTTT. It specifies CASSPRTGDQPQHF.

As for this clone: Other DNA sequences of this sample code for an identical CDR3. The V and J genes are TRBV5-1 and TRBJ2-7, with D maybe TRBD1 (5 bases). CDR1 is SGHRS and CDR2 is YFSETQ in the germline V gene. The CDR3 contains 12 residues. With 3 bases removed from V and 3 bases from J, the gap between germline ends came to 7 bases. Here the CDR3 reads CASSSQGYEQYF. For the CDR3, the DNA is TGCGCCAGCAGCTCCCAGGGCTACGAGCAGTACTTC.

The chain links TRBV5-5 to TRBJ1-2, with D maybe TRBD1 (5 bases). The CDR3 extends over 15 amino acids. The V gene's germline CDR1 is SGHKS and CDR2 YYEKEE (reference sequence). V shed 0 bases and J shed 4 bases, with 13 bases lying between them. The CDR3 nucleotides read TGTGCCAGCAGCTTGGGTGGGGACTCCTTCTATGGCTACACCTTC. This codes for CASSLGGDSFYGYTF.

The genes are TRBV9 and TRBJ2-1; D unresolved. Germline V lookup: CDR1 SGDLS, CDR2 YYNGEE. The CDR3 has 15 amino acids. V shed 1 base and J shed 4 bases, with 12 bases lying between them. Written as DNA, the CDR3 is TGTGCCAGCAGCGTAATGGCGGAGCCATACAATGAGCAGTTCTTC. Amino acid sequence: CASSVMAEPYNEQFF.

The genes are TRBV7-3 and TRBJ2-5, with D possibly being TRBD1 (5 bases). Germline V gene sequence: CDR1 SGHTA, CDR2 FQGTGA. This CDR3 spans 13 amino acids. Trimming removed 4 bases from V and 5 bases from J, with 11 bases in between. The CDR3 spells CASSSRPGETQYF. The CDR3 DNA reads TGTGCCAGCAGCTCCCGCCCAGGGGAGACCCAGTACTTC.

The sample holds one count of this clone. CDR3 amino acids: CASSPGQFNEQFF. DNA for the CDR3: TGTGCCAGTAGTCCCGGACAGTTCAATGAGCAGTTCTTC. The J gene is TRBJ2-1, the V gene TRBV19, with D tentatively TRBD1 (6 bases). V was clipped by 5 bases and J by 6 bases, with 11 bases between them. This CDR3 has 13 amino acids. Germline V gives CDR1 LNHDA, CDR2 SQIVND (reference sequence). The complete variable domain, with remaining parts taken from reference TRBV19 and TRBJ2-1, reads DGGITQSPKYLFRKEGQNVTLSCEQNLNHDAMYWYRQDPGQGLRLIYYSQIVNDFQKGDIAEGYSVSREKKESFPLTVTSAQKNPTAFYLCASSPGQFNEQFFGPGTRLTVL.

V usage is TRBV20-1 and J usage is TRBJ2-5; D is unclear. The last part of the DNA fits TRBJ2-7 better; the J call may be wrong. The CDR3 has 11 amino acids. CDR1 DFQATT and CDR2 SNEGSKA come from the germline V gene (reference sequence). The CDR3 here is CSARSVYEQYF. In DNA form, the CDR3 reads TGCAGTGCTAGATCAGTCTACGAGCAGTACTTC.